These 32 T cell receptor beta chains originate from one sample sequenced in a study of human T cells and chemical hapten exposure. Time point meaning: pre-sensitization, week 0. Treatment here: therapeutic diphenylcyclopropenone sensitization with weekly scalp DPC. TCRdb passed the RACE reads through MiXCR, listing each CDR3 protein once. In the table there are over 55,000 distinct CDR3 sequences, approximately 10% of which are singletons. The sequenced sample was whole blood, obtained in connection with sensitization to the hapten diphenylcyclopropenone (DPC). These receptors all come from a man aged 40-49 years with alopecia areata. Some clones in this sample may be carry-over from other donors' samples.

J is TRBJ2-5 and V is TRBV3-1; a weak D match, TRBD2 (6 bases). Trimming removed 1 base at V and 5 bases at J, with 8 bases between. This CDR3 is 13 amino acids long. Germline assignment: CDR1 LGHDT and CDR2 YNNKEL (reference sequence). The CDR3 reads CASSQALAETQYF. The CDR3 nucleotides are TGTGCCAGCAGCCAAGCCCTAGCGGAGACCCAGTACTTC.

By sample share, this clonotype is medium-sized. The V gene is TRBV12-3 or TRBV12-4, the J gene TRBJ2-1, with TRBD2 matching 7 bases. CDR3 size: 14 residues. Germline trimming cut 9 bases from V and 1 base from J; bases unmatched to any gene: 6. CDR3 loop: CASLNSGSYNEQFF. As DNA, the CDR3 is TGTGCCAGTCTCAATAGCGGGTCCTACAATGAGCAGTTCTTC.

Ten or more counts support this clonotype. The chain combines TRBV5-1 with TRBJ2-1; D unresolved. The length of the CDR3 is 15 residues. Trimming shortened V by 0 bases and J by 0 bases, and 7 bases separated the two germline ends. The germline V gene has CDR1 SGHRS and CDR2 YFSETQ. The CDR3 here is CASSLVTSSYNEQFF. The CDR3 DNA is TGCGCCAGCAGCTTGGTTACGTCCTCCTACAATGAGCAGTTCTTC. The full variable domain, with the rest looked up from reference TRBV5-1 and TRBJ2-1, is KAGVTQTPRYLIKTRGQQVTLSCSPISGHRSVSWYQQTPGQGLQFLFEYFSETQRNKGNFPGRFSGRQFSNSRSEMNVSTLELGDSALYLCASSLVTSSYNEQFFGPGTRLTVL.

This clonotype was seen repeatedly, ten times or more. This chain uses TRBV27 with TRBJ2-3, with D tentatively TRBD2 (5 bases). Germline-derived CDR1 and CDR2 are MNHEY and SMNVEV (reference sequence). The CDR3 has 13 amino acids. V was clipped by 2 bases and J by 5 bases, with 8 bases between them. The CDR3 sequence is CASSLDYRDTQYF. CDR3 in DNA: TGTGCCAGCAGTTTAGACTATCGAGATACGCAGTATTTT.

This clonotype was detected many times. V is TRBV20-1 and J is TRBJ2-7; 9 bases map to TRBD2. CDR1 is DFQATT and CDR2 is SNEGSKA in the germline V gene (reference sequence). V was pared by 5 bases and J by 7 bases, with 12 bases of the junction left unmatched. This CDR3 spans 14 amino acids. The CDR3 spells CSAVVVAGVREQYF. The CDR3 DNA is TGCAGTGCTGTGGTGGTAGCGGGAGTCCGGGAGCAGTACTTC.

A few counts support this clonotype. The CDR3 is CASRWDREGETQYF. The CDR3, as DNA: TGCGCCAGCAGATGGGACAGGGAAGGAGAGACCCAGTACTTC. The V call is TRBV10-2, the J call TRBJ2-5; TRBD1 agrees at 9 bases. The V gene end was trimmed by 6 bases and the J gene end by 4 bases; junction bases not matched to a gene: 6. This CDR3 region has 14 residues. Germline-derived CDR1 and CDR2 are WSHSY and SAAADI.

This sequence joins TRBV20-1 and TRBJ2-7, with D perhaps TRBD2 (5 bases). The CDR3 has 16 amino acids. Germline-derived CDR1 and CDR2 are DFQATT and SNEGSKA (reference sequence). V was clipped by 4 bases and J by 0 bases, with 19 bases between them. The CDR3 coding sequence is TGCAGTGCTAAAGCTCCTAGAAGCGGATCCTCCTACGAGCAGTACTTC. This gives the protein CSAKAPRSGSSYEQYF.

Many counts were recorded for this clonotype. The chain links TRBV27 to TRBJ2-7; D not certain. Per the germline V gene, CDR1 is MNHEY and CDR2 is SMNVEV (reference sequence). The CDR3 has 14 amino acids. V shed 5 bases and J shed 2 bases, with 13 bases lying between them. The CDR3 nucleotides read TGTGCCAGCAGTCCCAGTCTCGGCCCCTACGAGCAGTACTTC. Translated: CASSPSLGPYEQYF.

This clonotype was counted between two and nine times. This chain links TRBV15 with TRBJ2-7, with D possibly being TRBD2 (6 bases). Germline CDR1 reads LNHNV; CDR2 reads YYDKDF (reference sequence). V was clipped by 5 bases and J by 4 bases, with 15 bases between them. This CDR3 has 14 residues. The CDR3 nucleotides are TGTGCCACCAGCGGCCAAGGTGCGGGATACGAGCAGTACTTC. Protein: CATSGQGAGYEQYF.

This clonotype was seen more than once but under ten times. This chain connects TRBV12-3 or TRBV12-4 to TRBJ2-6; D ambiguous. Deletions cut 7 bases from V and 2 bases from J, with 15 bases between. This CDR3 spans 16 amino acids. The DNA for the CDR3 is TGTGCCAGCACTCAGACCAGCTTTCCTGGGGCCAACGTCCTGACTTTC. This gives the protein CASTQTSFPGANVLTF.

This clonotype was observed at least ten times. The V and J genes are TRBV5-4 and TRBJ2-3; 12 bases line up with TRBD2. With V trimmed by 4 bases and J by 1 base, 7 bases remained unmatched. CDR3 length: 17 amino acids. Germline CDR1 is SGHNT and CDR2 is YYREEE (reference sequence). The CDR3 DNA reads TGTGCCAGCAGCCCCGCTAGCGGGAGGGCCGGCACAGATACGCAGTATTTT. This sequence encodes CASSPASGRAGTDTQYF.

This chain links TRBV28 with TRBJ2-7; D might be TRBD2 (7 bases). The CDR3 is 16 residues long. V was pared by 7 bases and J by 1 base, with 20 bases between. Germline CDR1 MDHEN, CDR2 SYDVKM. The CDR3 DNA sequence: TGTGCCAGCATTCGGGGGGCTGTCGACGGATCCTACGAGCAGTACTTC. It yields the protein CASIRGAVDGSYEQYF.

The CDR3 sequence: CASGFAGANVLTF. The CDR3 DNA sequence: TGTGCTAGTGGTTTCGCTGGGGCCAACGTCCTGACTTTC. The V and J genes are TRBV12-5 and TRBJ2-6, with D unresolved. The length of the CDR3 is 13 residues. Germline CDR1 LGHNT, CDR2 FRNRAP. V lost 3 bases, J lost 2 bases, and 2 bases lay in between.

This clonotype was recorded at least ten times. V is TRBV28 and J is TRBJ1-2; no firm D call. The germline gives CDR1 MDHEN, CDR2 SYDVKM. V was shortened by 9 bases and J by 6 bases, with 14 bases between the two germline ends. There are 12 residues in the CDR3. The CDR3 sequence: CASLLKPHGYTF. The CDR3, as DNA: TGTGCCAGTCTACTTAAGCCCCATGGCTACACCTTC.

This clonotype was recorded a few times. The chain couples TRBV18 to TRBJ2-5; D is possibly TRBD2 (7 bases). Germline-derived CDR1 and CDR2 are KGHSH and LQKENI. V lost 6 bases, J lost 4 bases, and 18 bases lay in between. The CDR3 is 15 residues long. The CDR3 loop reads CASSEGGLRGETQYF. Here the CDR3 DNA reads TGTGCCAGCTCCGAGGGGGGGCTGAGAGGAGAGACCCAGTACTTC.

The chain combines TRBV7-3 with TRBJ2-3; tentatively, D is TRBD1 or TRBD2 (5 bases each). This CDR3 spans 14 amino acids. CDR1 SGHTA and CDR2 FQGTGA come from the germline V gene. The ends were cut back, 0 bases at V and 6 bases at J, with 10 bases in the middle. CDR3 loop: CASSLTPGLDTQYF. In DNA form, the CDR3 reads TGTGCCAGCAGCTTAACCCCGGGGCTGGATACGCAGTATTTT.

In this sample, this clonotype turned up a few times. This chain joins TRBV28 and TRBJ2-7, with unresolved D. CDR1 MDHEN and CDR2 SYDVKM come from the germline V gene. V was trimmed by 7 bases and J by 2 bases, leaving 12 bases between them. This CDR3 comprises 13 residues. The CDR3 is CASTDQRPYEQYF. DNA for the CDR3: TGTGCCAGCACCGATCAGAGGCCCTACGAGCAGTACTTC.

In its sample, this clonotype was seen many times. The rearrangement links TRBV20-1 to TRBJ1-1; TRBD1 is a possible D gene (6 bases). Deletions cut 0 bases from V and 0 bases from J, with 8 bases between. The germline V gene encodes CDR1 DFQATT and CDR2 SNEGSKA (reference sequence). The CDR3 totals 14 residues. The CDR3 reads CSARDQGMNTEAFF. The CDR3 bases are TGCAGTGCTAGAGATCAGGGGATGAACACTGAAGCTTTCTTT.

This chain connects TRBV12-3 or TRBV12-4 to TRBJ2-2; the D is unclear. Trimming removed 6 bases from V and 7 bases from J, with 6 bases in between. CDR3 length equals 11 residues. The CDR3 sequence: CASRLGGELFF. The CDR3 coding sequence is TGTGCCAGCAGACTGGGCGGGGAGCTGTTTTTT.

This clonotype was counted many times. The chain uses TRBV20-1 and TRBJ1-6; D is perhaps TRBD1 (5 bases). V was trimmed by 0 bases and J by 4 bases, leaving 10 bases between them. The CDR3 is made up of 15 amino acids. The germline V gene encodes CDR1 DFQATT and CDR2 SNEGSKA (reference sequence). The CDR3, as DNA: TGCAGTGCTAGAGATCAGGCAGGGTATAATTCACCCCTCCACTTT. Amino acid sequence: CSARDQAGYNSPLHF.

The gene calls are TRBV20-1 and TRBJ2-1; D call uncertain. The V and J ends lost 0 bases and 0 bases respectively, with 15 bases between them. The CDR3 covers 17 residues. Germline V gives CDR1 DFQATT, CDR2 SNEGSKA (reference sequence). The CDR3 loop is CSARERILRSSYNEQFF. DNA of the CDR3: TGCAGTGCTAGAGAGAGGATACTTAGGAGCTCCTACAATGAGCAGTTCTTC.

In its sample, this clonotype was seen once. The rearrangement uses TRBV20-1 and TRBJ1-2; D may be TRBD1 (5 bases). V was shortened by 5 bases and J by 4 bases, with 17 bases between the two germline ends. CDR1 is DFQATT, CDR2 SNEGSKA, per germline (reference sequence). The CDR3 length is 14 residues. The chain's CDR3 is CSAVEVTAFYGYTF. CDR3 DNA: TGCAGTGCTGTCGAAGTGACAGCATTCTATGGCTACACCTTC.

This clonotype appeared a few times. This chain links TRBV6-6 with TRBJ1-6, with D possibly being TRBD1 (5 bases). This CDR3 region has 16 residues. Trimming shortened V by 0 bases and J by 0 bases, and 6 bases separated the two germline ends. Germline CDR1 is MNHNY and CDR2 is SVGAGI (reference sequence). The CDR3 loop reads CASSYSGGSYNSPLHF. CDR3 bases: TGTGCCAGCAGTTACTCGGGGGGCTCCTATAATTCACCCCTCCACTTT.

The chain couples TRBV4-1 to TRBJ2-7, with a weak D call TRBD2 (6 bases). CDR3 length: 16 residues. The V gene lost 0 bases and the J gene lost 2 bases, with 14 bases spanning the gap. The germline gives CDR1 MGHRA, CDR2 YSYEKL. The CDR3, as DNA: TGCGCCAGCAGCCAAGATGGTGGAGGGGTTCCCTACGAGCAGTACTTC. It encodes CASSQDGGGVPYEQYF.

In its sample, this clonotype was seen many times. V is TRBV7-6 and J is TRBJ2-7, with 8 bases matching TRBD2. Germline-derived CDR1 and CDR2 are SGHVS and FNYEAQ. CDR3 length equals 13 residues. V shed 5 bases and J 3 bases; nucleotides not matched to a gene: 3. CDR3 DNA sequence: TGTGCCAGCAGCATCGGGACTAGCTACGAGCAGTACTTC. It encodes CASSIGTSYEQYF.

This clonotype was seen more than once but under ten times. V is TRBV5-6 and J is TRBJ1-4; a weak D match, TRBD1 (6 bases). Germline lookup yields CDR1 SGHDT and CDR2 YYEEEE. The CDR3 is made up of 11 amino acids. Trimming removed 3 bases from V and 14 bases from J, with 11 bases in between. CDR3 in DNA: TGTGCCAGCAGCTCACAGGGACCCCTGTTTTTT. This sequence encodes CASSSQGPLFF.

V gene TRBV7-8 combines with J gene TRBJ2-3; possibly TRBD1 for D (5 bases). V was cut by 1 base and J by 6 bases, with 14 bases left in between. CDR3 length equals 15 residues. Germline loops: CDR1 SGHVS, CDR2 FQNEAQ. CDR3 nucleotide sequence: TGTGCCAGCAGCTTAGAGTTCCAGGGCGCCGATACGCAGTATTTT. Translating it yields CASSLEFQGADTQYF.

The V and J genes are TRBV25-1 and TRBJ1-2; D possibly corresponds to TRBD1 (5 bases). V shed 3 bases and J shed 6 bases, with 14 bases lying between them. Germline V gives CDR1 MGHDK, CDR2 SYGVNS. The length of the CDR3 is 14 residues. The CDR3 bases are TGTGCCAGCAGTGACAGGGCGGGTCTCCATGGCTACACCTTC. It yields the protein CASSDRAGLHGYTF.

There are many counts of this clonotype. The J gene is TRBJ1-1, the V gene TRBV12-3 or TRBV12-4, with TRBD1 matching over 8 bases. The CDR3 runs to 15 residues. With V trimmed by 6 bases and J by 0 bases, 6 bases remained unmatched. The CDR3 sequence: CASSPPGGLNTEAFF. CDR3 nucleotides: TGTGCCAGCAGCCCTCCAGGGGGCCTGAACACTGAAGCTTTCTTT.

There are many counts of this clonotype. The gene calls are TRBV20-1 and TRBJ2-6; 10 nucleotides agree with TRBD2. V was pared by 3 bases and J by 1 base, with 3 bases of the junction left unmatched. The CDR3 loop spans 16 amino acids. Per the germline V gene, CDR1 is DFQATT and CDR2 is SNEGSKA (reference sequence). CDR3 region: CSARDSGGSGANVLTF. The CDR3, as DNA: TGCAGTGCTAGGGATAGCGGGGGGTCTGGGGCCAACGTCCTGACTTTC.

There are many counts of this clonotype. The gene calls are TRBV18 and TRBJ2-1; TRBD2 matches 7 bases. Germline assignment: CDR1 KGHSH and CDR2 LQKENI. The CDR3 contains 16 residues. The ends lost 3 bases at V and 2 bases at J; junction bases unmatched: 7. CDR3 bases: TGTGCCAGCTCACCCTTAACAGGACTAGCCTACAATGAGCAGTTCTTC. Its protein product is CASSPLTGLAYNEQFF.

This clonotype was counted a few times. The chain joins TRBV6-2 or TRBV6-3 to TRBJ2-1; possibly TRBD2 for D (5 bases). This CDR3 has 14 residues. The ends were cut back, 5 bases at V and 9 bases at J, with 17 bases in the middle. Germline V gene sequence: CDR1 MNHEY, CDR2 SVGEGT. The CDR3 DNA follows: TGTGCCAGCAGTCATACTATACTCGAGGGTGAGCAGTTCTTC. It specifies CASSHTILEGEQFF.